The 27 T cell receptor beta chains reported below all come from one sample, sequenced in a study of blood T cell repertoires in COVID-19. TCRdb's table, derived via immunoSEQ multiplex PCR, lists solely in-frame clones and lacks some. The sample has about 240,000 clones, roughly four fifths seen once. The sample was peripheral blood. These receptors came from a man aged 50 to 59 with acute or convalescent COVID-19.

The sample holds one count of this clone. As DNA, the CDR3 is TGTGCCTGGAGTACCCACACTAGCGGGAGAGCAGATACGCAGTATTTT. Amino acids: CAWSTHTSGRADTQYF. The chain is built from TRBV30 and TRBJ2-3, with TRBD2 matching 11 bases. V lost 2 bases, J lost 4 bases, and 8 bases stayed unmatched. Germline-derived CDR1 and CDR2 are GTSNPN and SVGIG (reference sequence). The CDR3 covers 16 residues.

The chain carries TRBV2 and TRBJ2-5, with a weak D call TRBD2 (7 bases). Germline CDR1 SNHLY, CDR2 FYNNEI. V shed 7 bases and J shed 7 bases, with 16 bases lying between them. This CDR3 contains 13 residues. In DNA, the CDR3 is TGTGCCAGCAACAGCGGACTAGGGGGGACCCAGTACTTC. This translates into CASNSGLGGTQYF.

The V gene is TRBV19, the J gene TRBJ1-2, with D possibly being TRBD1 (5 bases). V lost 7 bases, J lost 2 bases, and 14 bases lay in between. The CDR3 runs to 14 residues. CDR1 is LNHDA, CDR2 SQIVND, per germline (reference sequence). DNA of the CDR3: TGTGCCAGTATGGGGTCAGGGCAGAACTATGGCTACACCTTC. This encodes CASMGSGQNYGYTF.

The CDR3 protein is CASSNPSGQGTYEQYF. In DNA form, the CDR3 reads TGTGCCAGCAGCAATCCTTCGGGACAGGGAACCTACGAGCAGTACTTC. The chain employs TRBV7-9 and TRBJ2-7; 9 bases line up with TRBD1. Germline V gene data show CDR1 as SEHNR and CDR2 as FQNEAQ (reference sequence). The CDR3 runs to 16 residues. Germline trimming cut 5 bases from V and 2 bases from J; bases unmatched to any gene: 10.

About this clone: Lacking the conserved final phenylalanine or tryptophan, this CDR3 likely reflects a read error. The limits of the CDR3 on the DNA are not certain, so only TCRdb's listed CDR3 is given. The J gene is TRBJ1-6, the V gene TRBV7-9; the DNA was not compared with TRBD1, the D call given in the table. The germline V gene encodes CDR1 SEHNR and CDR2 FQNEAQ (reference sequence). With termini counted, the CDR3 has 13 amino acids. This chain's CDR3 is CASSLGTGQPLQV.

There are a few counts of this clone. The gene calls are TRBV27 and TRBJ1-3; a weak D match, TRBD1 (5 bases). The CDR3 totals 17 residues. Per germline, CDR1 MNHEY and CDR2 SMNVEV (reference sequence). V lost 2 bases, J lost 0 bases, and 14 bases lay in between. The CDR3 region is CASSLRPAGYSGNTIYF. In DNA form, the CDR3 reads TGTGCCAGCAGTTTACGCCCGGCAGGGTACTCTGGAAACACCATATATTTT.

The chain couples TRBV24-1 to TRBJ2-5; D unclear. The CDR3 sequence is 13 residues long. With 4 bases removed from V and 2 bases from J, the gap between germline ends came to 7 bases. Germline CDR1 KGHDR, CDR2 SFDVKD. Here the CDR3 DNA reads TGTGCCACCAGTGAAGCTAGTCAAGAGACCCAGTACTTC. This translates into CATSEASQETQYF.

In this sample, this clone turned up once. A read error may produce the germline difference seen at one junction end. The J gene is TRBJ2-5, the V gene TRBV7-7; 10 nucleotides agree with TRBD1. The CDR3 has 15 amino acids. CDR1 is SSHAT and CDR2 is FNYEAQ in the germline V gene (reference sequence). CDR3 sequence (DNA): TGTGCTAGCAGCTCGTCCGGGACAGGGGAGGAGACCCAGTACTTC. As protein: CASSSSGTGEETQYF.

This clone was observed once. This rearrangement joins TRBV2 to TRBJ1-5, with D possibly being TRBD1 (6 bases). This CDR3 has 17 amino acids. Per germline, CDR1 SNHLY and CDR2 FYNNEI. V was clipped by 5 bases and J by 4 bases, with 21 bases between them. CDR3 nucleotides: TGTGCCAGCAGTTTCACTCAACAGGGAGGGTGGAATCAGCCCCAGCATTTT. It encodes CASSFTQQGGWNQPQHF.

This clone has just a few counts. The chain employs TRBV9 and TRBJ2-7; 9 bases agree with TRBD1. Germline CDR1 is SGDLS and CDR2 is YYNGEE. This CDR3 comprises 16 residues. V was pared by 4 bases and J by 3 bases, with 11 bases of the junction left unmatched. The CDR3 region has the DNA TGTGCCAGCAGCCCACCCTCCGGGACAGGGAGCTACGAGCAGTACTTC. Residues: CASSPPSGTGSYEQYF. Using reference TRBV9 and TRBJ2-7 for the parts outside the CDR3, the full variable domain is DSGVTQTPKHLITATGQRVTLRCSPRSGDLSVYWYQQSLDQGLQFLIQYYNGEERAKGNILERFSAQQFPDLHSELNLSSLELGDSALYFCASSPPSGTGSYEQYFGPGTRLTVT.

V usage is TRBV6-6 and J usage is TRBJ1-4; no clear D gene. V gave up 2 bases and J gave up 6 bases, with 7 bases separating them. The V gene's germline CDR1 is MNHNY and CDR2 SVGAGI (reference sequence). CDR3 length: 13 amino acids. In DNA form, the CDR3 reads TGTGCCAGCAGTTACGGGGAGTATGAAAAACTGTTTTTT. Translated: CASSYGEYEKLFF.

The genes are TRBV5-4 and TRBJ2-2; D is uncertain. Trimming pared 1 base from V and 0 bases from J, leaving 7 bases between. Germline CDR1 SGHNT, CDR2 YYREEE (reference sequence). The CDR3 sequence is 15 residues long. The CDR3 DNA is TGTGCCAGCAGCTTGCAGTCACCGAACACCGGGGAGCTGTTTTTT. Amino acids: CASSLQSPNTGELFF.

Note on this clone: The sample carries other DNA sequences with the same CDR3. The chain couples TRBV30 to TRBJ1-5; D is uncertain. Per germline, CDR1 GTSNPN and CDR2 SVGIG (reference sequence). V dropped 0 bases and J dropped 4 bases, with 7 bases sitting between them. The CDR3 sequence is 13 residues long. The CDR3 bases are TGTGCCTGGAGTGTACGAGGAAATCAGCCCCAGCATTTT. The encoded protein is CAWSVRGNQPQHF.

The sample holds a few counts of this clone. The CDR3 reads CASNSGTGNEQYF. The DNA of the CDR3 is TGTGCCAGCAATAGCGGGACAGGGAATGAGCAGTACTTC. The V call is TRBV2, the J call TRBJ2-7; weak D call: TRBD1 (9 bases). CDR3 size: 13 residues. Deletions cut 7 bases from V and 7 bases from J, with 17 bases between. Per germline, CDR1 SNHLY and CDR2 FYNNEI.

The chain carries TRBV4-2 and TRBJ2-3, with D maybe TRBD2 (6 bases). Germline CDR1 and CDR2: LGHNA and YNFKEQ. The CDR3 has 15 residues. Trimming removed 1 base at V and 6 bases at J, with 14 bases between. The CDR3 DNA sequence: TGTGCCAGCAGCCAAGGGGGACTCGGCGCGGATACGCAGTATTTT. Translating gives CASSQGGLGADTQYF.

This clone was counted a single time. CDR3 region: CASSGGGGLTHYGYTF. DNA of the CDR3: TGTGCCAGCAGCGGCGGGGGTGGCCTAACCCACTATGGCTACACCTTC. V usage is TRBV11-2 and J usage is TRBJ1-2; TRBD1 might be the D (5 bases). V lost 5 bases, J lost 3 bases, and 19 bases lay in between. The CDR3 loop spans 16 amino acids. Germline lookup yields CDR1 SGHAT and CDR2 FQNNGV.

This rearrangement joins TRBV9 to TRBJ1-2; D remains ambiguous. Trimming took off 4 bases at V and 5 bases at J, with 18 bases between the two ends. CDR1 is SGDLS, CDR2 YYNGEE, per germline. This CDR3 has 15 residues. The CDR3, as DNA: TGTGCCAGCAGCCCGGGGAGTTCCGACCATTATGGCTACACCTTC. It encodes CASSPGSSDHYGYTF.

V and J are TRBV15 and TRBJ2-7, with no clear D. The CDR3 is 15 amino acids. V dropped 0 bases and J dropped 2 bases, with 11 bases sitting between them. Germline V gives CDR1 LNHNV, CDR2 YYDKDF (reference sequence). The CDR3 region is CATSRDLLGAYEQYF. As DNA, the CDR3 is TGTGCCACCAGCAGAGATCTCCTCGGTGCCTACGAGCAGTACTTC.

This sequence joins TRBV2 and TRBJ2-2, with 7 bases fitting TRBD2. V trimming: 6 bases; J trimming: 2 bases; junction bases outside the gene matches: 6. Germline-derived CDR1 and CDR2 are SNHLY and FYNNEI. The CDR3 runs 15 residues. The CDR3 coding sequence is TGTGCCAGCAGCCTTAGCGGGCCAAACACCGGGGAGCTGTTTTTT. This gives the protein CASSLSGPNTGELFF.

The chain couples TRBV29-1 to TRBJ1-2, with no clear D. CDR3 size: 13 residues. Trimming stripped 1 base from V and 4 bases from J, with 10 bases between. Germline lookup yields CDR1 SQVTM and CDR2 ANQGSEA. The CDR3 is CSVEGLPGYGYTF. In DNA, the CDR3 is TGCAGCGTTGAAGGTCTACCAGGCTATGGCTACACCTTC.

V usage is TRBV5-1 and J usage is TRBJ1-6; no clear D. Germline-derived CDR1 and CDR2 are SGHRS and YFSETQ. Trimming took 1 base from V and 5 from J, leaving 10 bases between them. CDR3 length: 15 residues. Here the CDR3 reads CASSLNRVDNSPLHF. The CDR3, as DNA: TGCGCCAGCAGCTTGAACAGAGTGGATAATTCACCCCTCCACTTT.

This clone is a singleton in its sample. The chain joins TRBV7-3 to TRBJ2-1, with TRBD1 matching 8 bases. The CDR3 is 19 amino acids. Germline CDR1 reads SGHTA; CDR2 reads FQGTGA. V shed 4 bases and J 2 bases; nucleotides not matched to a gene: 16. In nucleotides, the CDR3 is TGTGCCAGCAGCTGGGCCGGGACAGGAAGCCTATCTCCCTACAATGAGCAGTTCTTC. This codes for CASSWAGTGSLSPYNEQFF.

This clone has only one observation. This chain links TRBV30 with TRBJ2-7; D is possibly TRBD1 (5 bases). V gave up 3 bases and J gave up 2 bases, with 17 bases separating them. CDR1 is GTSNPN, CDR2 SVGIG, per germline (reference sequence). The CDR3 is 15 residues long. This chain's CDR3 is CAWSPQAGWTYEQYF. For the CDR3, the DNA is TGTGCCTGGAGCCCACAGGCTGGGTGGACCTACGAGCAGTACTTC.

The rearrangement joins TRBV10-3 to TRBJ2-3; TRBD2 matches at 12 bases. Unmatched junction bases numbered 15, after V lost 2 bases and J lost 6 bases. The V gene's germline CDR1 is ENHRY and CDR2 SYGVKD. This CDR3 region has 19 residues. Here the CDR3 reads CAISEQVALAGGPGDTQYF. In DNA form, the CDR3 reads TGTGCCATCAGTGAGCAGGTCGCGCTAGCGGGAGGGCCGGGGGATACGCAGTATTTT.

This clone was counted between two and nine times. This rearrangement joins TRBV2 to TRBJ2-3; 11 bases fit TRBD2. The CDR3 is 15 residues long. The trim removed 1 base at V and 3 bases at J, leaving 0 bases unmatched. In germline, CDR1 is SNHLY, CDR2 FYNNEI. DNA of the CDR3: TGTGCCAGCAGTGAAGTAGCGGGGGGGACAGATACGCAGTATTTT. This encodes CASSEVAGGTDTQYF.

This chain uses TRBV5-6 with TRBJ1-2, with TRBD1 as a possible D gene (5 bases). This CDR3 has 13 residues. Trimming removed 4 bases from V and 6 bases from J, with 13 bases in between. CDR1 is SGHDT, CDR2 YYEEEE, per germline. Written as DNA, the CDR3 is TGTGCCAGCAGCCGGAACAGGAAGGATGGCTACACCTTC. Encoded protein: CASSRNRKDGYTF.

The genes are TRBV3-1 (or the pseudogene TRBV3-2) and TRBJ2-1; 9 bases align to TRBD1. CDR1 and CDR2 (germline): LGHDT, YNNKEL (reference sequence). The CDR3 covers 15 residues. J lost 4 bases, V lost 4 bases, and 5 bases had no gene match. The CDR3 sequence: CASSLGTGIYNEQFF. CDR3 nucleotides: TGTGCCAGCAGCCTAGGGACAGGGATTTACAATGAGCAGTTCTTC.